Listed here is a single T cell receptor beta chain. Antigen unknown. The V gene end was trimmed by 1 base and the J gene end by 1 base; junction bases not matched to a gene: 2. The CDR3 is made up of 15 amino acids. Germline V gene lookup returns CDR1 SNHLY and CDR2 FYNNEI. This sample was included in a study of cytomegalovirus exposure and HLA in healthy donors. Study results and caveats: Most subjects' HLA-A and HLA-B alleles were reportedly predicted from TCR beta sequences. Trimming of TCR beta V- and J-genes showed a link, identified in a later analysis, to a missense DCLRE1C variant.

With 60 Vbeta and 13 Jbeta primers, the PCR was carried out. The table came from immunoSEQ multiplex PCR; TCRdb's copy has only in-frame clones and leaves some out. The repertoire holds roughly 100,000 clones, with roughly 80% as singletons. The J gene is TRBJ2-3, the V gene TRBV2; 7 nucleotides match TRBD2. This clonotype originated in a male donor in good health and CMV-seropositive. Material: PBMCs. The CDR3 nucleotides read TGTGCCAGCAGTGAAGGGAGCGGGGGCACAGATACGCAGTATTTT. Translation gives CASSEGSGGTDTQYF.